These T cell receptor beta chains were read from a single sample in a study of T cells after yellow fever vaccination. Each CDR3 protein is one row after TCRdb ran MiXCR on the 5' RACE reads. The profile covers a few hundred thousand distinct CDR3 sequences, with approximately 3% appearing a single time and roughly 3% taken by the ten largest. Specimen: CD4+ T cells sorted from PBMCs, collected 10 days after the yellow fever booster vaccination. The receptors were sampled from a young man who received the YFV17D yellow fever vaccine. Both conserved end residues are part of each CDR3. A D gene is named only where the DNA matches it firmly. Size is stated for part of the rows, as once, few or many counts, or as a class when the clone is expanded.

v_gene	d_gene	j_gene	abundance	CDR3aa	CDR3nt
TRBV12-3/TRBV12-4	TRBD2	TRBJ2-1	-	CASSFSLAEYNEQFF	TGTGCCAGCAGTTTCAGCCTAGCGGAATACAATGAGCAGTTCTTC
TRBV6-5	TRBD1	TRBJ2-1	many	CASSYTGQGNNEQFF	TGTGCCAGCAGTTACACGGGACAGGGTAACAATGAGCAGTTCTTC
TRBV29-1	TRBD1	TRBJ2-2	many	CSVAGQMSNTGELFF	TGCAGCGTTGCGGGACAGATGTCGAACACCGGGGAGCTGTTTTTT
TRBV12-3/TRBV12-4	TRBD2	TRBJ2-3	-	CASSSPSSGGAADTQYF	TGTGCCAGCAGTTCTCCCTCGTCGGGGGGGGCCGCAGATACGCAGTATTTT
TRBV6-1	-	TRBJ2-1	few	CASSENRGVEQFF	TGTGCCAGCAGTGAAAATCGCGGGGTAGAGCAGTTCTTC
TRBV7-3	-	TRBJ2-3	many	CASSPSSRADTQYF	TGTGCCAGCAGCCCGAGCTCTCGGGCAGATACGCAGTATTTT
TRBV5-5	-	TRBJ2-2	few	CASSLGQKNTGELFF	TGTGCCAGCAGCTTGGGACAGAAGAACACCGGGGAGCTGTTTTTT
TRBV6-5	TRBD1	TRBJ1-2	few	CASSQPRQGSKHYGYTF	TGTGCCAGCAGCCAGCCCAGACAGGGTTCTAAGCACTATGGCTACACCTTC
TRBV18	-	TRBJ2-2	-	CASSPSNGNPGELFF	TGTGCCAGCTCACCGTCGAACGGTAACCCCGGGGAGCTGTTTTTT
TRBV9	TRBD1	TRBJ1-4	-	CASSDRERGEKLFF	TGTGCCAGTTCAGACAGGGAAAGGGGGGAAAAACTGTTTTTT
TRBV30	TRBD1	TRBJ2-7	-	CAWKTGGSHYEQYF	TGTGCCTGGAAGACAGGGGGCTCCCATTACGAGCAGTACTTC
TRBV12-3/TRBV12-4	TRBD2	TRBJ2-5	many	CASSPGTTQTQYF	TGTGCCAGCAGTCCCGGGACTACTCAGACCCAGTACTTC
TRBV7-2	-	TRBJ2-6	many	CASSSVSGANVLTF	TGTGCCAGCAGCTCAGTCTCTGGGGCCAACGTCCTGACTTTC
TRBV18	-	TRBJ1-2	few	CASSPPNNARELVRYGYTF	TGTGCCAGCTCACCACCTAATAACGCCAGGGAGCTCGTTCGATATGGCTACACCTTC
TRBV7-3	-	TRBJ1-2	few	CASSVSGTGVYGYTF	TGTGCCAGCAGCGTTTCCGGGACTGGCGTTTATGGCTACACCTTC
TRBV29-1	TRBD1	TRBJ2-5	many	CSSASGTGFKTQYF	TGCAGCTCGGCCTCCGGGACAGGGTTTAAGACCCAGTACTTC